This T cell receptor (beta chain) was sequenced for a study of blood T cell repertoires in COVID-19. Overall study context: There were acute and convalescent COVID-19 samples, and they came from the United States, Italy and Spain. Nucleic acid was either cDNA or gDNA, and it came from T cells, B-cell-depleted T cells, or PBMCs.

Using immunoSEQ multiplex PCR, the repertoire was profiled, and TCRdb retains in-frame clones only, with some absent. The table has about 140,000 clones, 84% seen once; the top ten hold roughly 4.5%. With 0 bases removed from V and 4 bases from J, the gap between germline ends came to 12 bases. The germline gives CDR1 SQVTM, CDR2 ANQGSEA. The CDR3 is 14 amino acids. Sequencing was carried out using peripheral blood. The chain joins TRBV29-1 to TRBJ2-5; tentative D call: TRBD2 (5 bases). The TCR sequence derives from a human donor in a cohort sampled during active COVID-19. CDR3 protein: CSVEDTRGLETQYF. CDR3 bases: TGCAGCGTTGAAGATACCAGAGGGCTAGAGACCCAGTACTTC.